This entry is about one T cell receptor beta chain. Its antigen is unknown. The data were obtained in a study of T-cell reconstitution after alpha-beta-depleted transplantation in children. Study-level results: Surviving recipient T cells and thymic progenitors accounted for the high day-60 TCRbeta diversity observed in some patients. A year had passed since transplant, and T-cell counts and diversity by then came mostly from newly produced T cells. Reported findings indicate that, about two months after transplant, alpha-beta T cells came from several hundred expanded clones, which were derived from non-depleted graft cells.

The library targeted TCRbeta and was prepared with unique molecular identifiers. TCRdb processed the PCR reads anew with MiXCR; each CDR3 protein has one entry. The table includes under 400,000 distinct CDR3 sequences, 23% detected once. The CDR3 contains 17 residues. Losses at the gene ends were 4 bases for V and 9 bases for J; bases not matched to a gene: 13. Germline V CDR1 and CDR2: SGHRS, YFSETQ. The sequences come from PBMCs, mostly from graft donor cells, collected 180 days after TCRalphabeta/CD19-depleted stem cell transplant. The receptor comes from a male patient under 18 who had a stem cell transplant for acute lymphoblastic leukemia, so the T cells may come from the graft donor. This sequence joins TRBV5-1 and TRBJ2-1; 13 bases are shared with TRBD2. CDR3 coding DNA: TGCGCCAGCAGCACTCGGACTAGCGGGAGTAAAGCCACTGAGCAGTTCTTC. Translation: CASSTRTSGSKATEQFF.